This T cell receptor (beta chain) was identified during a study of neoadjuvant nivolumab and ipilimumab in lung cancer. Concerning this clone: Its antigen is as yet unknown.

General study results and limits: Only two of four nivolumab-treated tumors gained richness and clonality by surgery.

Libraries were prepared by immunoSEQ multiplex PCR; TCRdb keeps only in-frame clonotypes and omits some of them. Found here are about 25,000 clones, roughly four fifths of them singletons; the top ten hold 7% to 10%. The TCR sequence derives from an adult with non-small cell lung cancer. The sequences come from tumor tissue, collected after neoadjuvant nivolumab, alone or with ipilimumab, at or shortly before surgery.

In DNA, the CDR3 is TGTGCCAGCAGCTTGGAAAGGGAGGCCAAAAACATTCAGTACTTC. This gives the protein CASSLEREAKNIQYF. The chain uses TRBV5-4 and TRBJ2-4, with TRBD2 as a possible D gene (5 bases). The germline V gene encodes CDR1 SGHNT and CDR2 YYREEE (reference sequence). V lost 0 bases to trimming and J lost 1 base, with 8 bases between them. This CDR3 spans 15 amino acids.